The rows below give T cell receptor beta chains drawn from one sample of a study of cytomegalovirus exposure and HLA in healthy donors. Sequencing was performed with immunoSEQ multiplex PCR; in TCRdb, only in-frame clones are kept and a portion is missing. Of about 150,000 clones in the sample, more than 70% were seen once. The material sequenced was PBMCs. These receptor sequences come from a woman in her 40s in good health and CMV-seropositive. CDR3s include the opening cysteine and the closing phenylalanine or tryptophan. D genes are given only for firm matches. Rows give clone size only sometimes, using once, few, many, or a class for an expanded clone.

j_call v_call cdr3_length d_call clone_size cdr3_nt cdr3_aa
TRBJ2-7 TRBV10-3 15 - - TGTGCCATCAGTGTCGCGGGTCCTGCCCCAGGCGAGCAGTACTTC CAISVAGPAPGEQYF
TRBJ2-5 TRBV7-9 14 TRBD1 - TGTGCCAGCAGCAAAGGACAGGCAAAAGAGACCCAGTACTTC CASSKGQAKETQYF
TRBJ2-5 TRBV28 12 - - TGTGCCAGCAGGCCTCCGGGGGAGACCCAGTACTTC CASRPPGETQYF
TRBJ2-7 TRBV7-7 14 - - TGTGCCAGCAGAACAGGGCTCTCCTCCTACGAGCAGTACTTC CASRTGLSSYEQYF
TRBJ1-5 TRBV6-1 14 - - TGTGCCAGCAGTGAATTTGGGCCCCTTGGGTATTTGAATTTT CASSEFGPLGYLNF
TRBJ1-2 TRBV10-1 13 - - TGCGCCAGCAGTGAGAGCAGGGGCGATGGCTACACCTTC CASSESRGDGYTF
TRBJ2-2 TRBV29-1 14 TRBD1 - TGCAGCGTTGAACGGGACAGAGACACCGGGGAGCTGTTTTTT CSVERDRDTGELFF
TRBJ2-7 TRBV4-1 15 TRBD2 - TGCGCCAGCAGCCAAGTCGGACTAGCTGGTGACGAGCAGTACTTC CASSQVGLAGDEQYF
TRBJ1-3 TRBV5-1 19 TRBD1 once TGCGCCAGCAGCTTGGCTTTTCCCGGGACAGGCGGAGGCAGAAACACCATATATTTT CASSLAFPGTGGGRNTIYF
TRBJ2-3 TRBV11-2 18 TRBD2 - TGTGCCAGCAGCTTAGAGGCGGGACTAGCCCCCCGCACAGATACGCAGTATTTT CASSLEAGLAPRTDTQYF
TRBJ2-5 TRBV18 14 TRBD2 - TGTGCCAGCTCACCAGAAACGAGGTGGGACTACACTTACTTC CASSPETRWDYTYF
TRBJ1-2 TRBV28 17 - - TGTGCCAGCAGTTTAGGTATTGATGCGGGATCCCACTTACGCTACACCTTC CASSLGIDAGSHLRYTF
TRBJ2-7 TRBV10-3 16 - - TGTGCCATCACCGAACAGGGAAGGCCCCGGAAAGGCGAGCAGTACTTC CAITEQGRPRKGEQYF
TRBJ2-1 TRBV7-2 13 - - TGTGCCAGCAGCTTAGTCATGGCCGTTGAGCAGTTCTTC CASSLVMAVEQFF
TRBJ1-4 TRBV28 15 - few TGTGCCAGCAGTCTGAACAGGGCTCTACCTGAAAAACTGTTTTTT CASSLNRALPEKLFF
TRBJ1-1 TRBV29-1 12 TRBD1 - TGCAGCGTTGAACAGGGGGTAACTGAAGCTTTCTTT CSVEQGVTEAFF
TRBJ1-5 TRBV7-2 15 - - TGTGCCAGCAGCTTAGTGGGCCCTAGCAATCAGCCCCAGCATTTT CASSLVGPSNQPQHF
TRBJ1-5 TRBV2 18 TRBD1 - TGTGCCAGCAGTGAATGGCTACAGGGGGGGTTTAGCAATCAGCCCCAGCATTTT CASSEWLQGGFSNQPQHF
TRBJ1-2 TRBV5-4 14 - - TGTGCCAGCAGCTTGGCCGCCGAGGACTATGGCTACACCTTC CASSLAAEDYGYTF
TRBJ1-1 TRBV30 13 - - TGTGCCTGGAGTGTGGGGAATAGGGGTGAAGCTTTCTTT CAWSVGNRGEAFF
TRBJ2-3 TRBV18 11 - - TGTGCCAGTTCTAGCACAGATACGCAGTATTTT CASSSTDTQYF
TRBJ2-1 TRBV14 17 - - TGTGCCAGCAGCCAAGCGCTCCCTAAGGAGGGTCACAATGAGCAGTTCTTC CASSQALPKEGHNEQFF
TRBJ1-1 TRBV5-1 17 TRBD1 - TGCGCCAGCAGCTTGGCCCGGGCAGGGGGACGATACACTGAAGCTTTCTTT CASSLARAGGRYTEAFF
TRBJ1-1 TRBV30 15 - - TGTGCCTGGAGTGTACAGTTGGCTGCGAACACTGAAGCTTTCTTT CAWSVQLAANTEAFF
TRBJ1-1 TRBV7-9 16 - - TGTGCCAGCAGCTTAGCGGGGCAGGGTTGGTACACTGAAGCTTTCTTT CASSLAGQGWYTEAFF
TRBJ2-2 TRBV29-1 11 - - TGCAGCACCAGGGAGGCCGGGGAGCTGTTTTTT CSTREAGELFF
TRBJ1-2 TRBV6-5 15 - - TGTGCCAGCAGACAGGAAGGCACCTTTGGCTATGGCTACACCTTC CASRQEGTFGYGYTF
TRBJ1-1 TRBV10-3 17 - - TGTGCCATCAGTGATAATCGACCTGGCCGGGGGAGGACTGAAGCTTTCTTT CAISDNRPGRGRTEAFF
TRBJ1-1 TRBV6-6 16 - - TGTGCCAGCAGTTACACCTCAGGGTCCCAGGCCACTGAAGCTTTCTTT CASSYTSGSQATEAFF
TRBJ1-4 TRBV30 15 - - TGTGCCTGGAGAGGACAGAAACAAACTAATGAAAAACTGTTTTTT CAWRGQKQTNEKLFF
TRBJ1-2 TRBV28 15 - - TGTGCCAGCAGTCCAGCAGGGGTGCCCAGCTATGGCTACACCTTC CASSPAGVPSYGYTF